These 12 T cell receptor beta chains came from one sample sequenced in a study of T-cell memory formation after mild COVID-19. TCRdb processed the 5' RACE reads anew with MiXCR; each CDR3 protein has one entry. The sample consists of about 400,000 distinct CDR3 sequences, approximately 15% of them appearing once. The sequenced sample was PBMCs or a T cell subset sorted from them (not recorded which). Every receptor here comes from a man younger than 35 who had mild COVID-19 (a few samples of this study predate the infection). Cell type and time point are not known.

The J gene is TRBJ1-1, the V gene TRBV5-1; a possible D gene is TRBD1 (6 bases). Germline V gives CDR1 SGHRS, CDR2 YFSETQ. V was pared by 5 bases and J by 5 bases, with 13 bases between. The CDR3 is made up of 13 amino acids. CDR3 protein: CASRRGARTEAFF. The CDR3 region has the DNA TGCGCCAGCAGACGGGGGGCGCGGACTGAAGCTTTCTTT. The complete variable domain, with remaining parts taken from reference TRBV5-1 and TRBJ1-1, reads KAGVTQTPRYLIKTRGQQVTLSCSPISGHRSVSWYQQTPGQGLQFLFEYFSETQRNKGNFPGRFSGRQFSNSRSEMNVSTLELGDSALYLCASRRGARTEAFFGQGTRLTVV.

The J gene is TRBJ1-4, the V gene TRBV25-1, with TRBD1 as a possible D gene (6 bases). Trimming cost V 7 bases and J 6 bases, with 18 bases left between them. This CDR3 region has 15 residues. In germline, CDR1 is MGHDK, CDR2 SYGVNS. CDR3 DNA sequence: TGTGCCAGCACCTCTGAGGGAGGGGGACATGAAAAACTGTTTTTT. It codes for CASTSEGGGHEKLFF.

V and J are TRBV30 and TRBJ2-7, with 10 bases that match TRBD1. Unmatched junction bases numbered 5, after V lost 2 bases and J lost 4 bases. The CDR3 is made up of 14 amino acids. Per germline, CDR1 GTSNPN and CDR2 SVGIG (reference sequence). CDR3 bases: TGTGCCTGGAGTTACGGACAGGGGGATTACGAGCAGTACTTC. It yields the protein CAWSYGQGDYEQYF. Combining the CDR3 with reference TRBV30 and TRBJ2-7 gives the whole variable domain SQTIHQWPATLVQPVGSPLSLECTVEGTSNPNLYWYRQAAGRGLQLLFYSVGIGQISSEVPQNLSASRPQDRQFILSSKKLLLSDSGFYLCAWSYGQGDYEQYFGPGTRLTVT.

This chain uses TRBV7-8 with TRBJ1-1; D perhaps matches TRBD1 (5 bases). V was shortened by 5 bases and J by 3 bases, with 13 bases between the two germline ends. CDR3 length: 14 amino acids. Germline lookup yields CDR1 SGHVS and CDR2 FQNEAQ. The CDR3, as DNA: TGTGCCAGCAGCCCCCAGGGATACGACACTGAAGCTTTCTTT. Its translation is CASSPQGYDTEAFF.

The chain combines TRBV7-2 with TRBJ2-1, with 13 bases that match TRBD2. This CDR3 region has 16 residues. Germline assignment: CDR1 SGHTA and CDR2 FQGNSA. Losses at the gene ends were 5 bases for V and 8 bases for J; bases not matched to a gene: 9. The CDR3 DNA sequence: TGTGCCAGCAGCCTCACCGGGACTAGCGGGGTGGATGAGCAGTTCTTC. Translation: CASSLTGTSGVDEQFF.

In this sample, this clonotype turned up a few times. The V and J genes are TRBV12-3 or TRBV12-4 and TRBJ2-7, with TRBD1 matching over 9 bases. The CDR3 is 14 residues long. The J segment lost 2 bases and the V segment lost 5 bases, leaving 4 bases of the junction unmatched. CDR3 protein: CASSGDRDPYEQYF. CDR3 DNA sequence: TGTGCCAGCAGTGGGGACAGGGACCCCTACGAGCAGTACTTC.

V is TRBV4-1 and J is TRBJ2-7; tentatively, D is TRBD1 (5 bases). CDR3 length: 14 amino acids. Germline CDR1 and CDR2: MGHRA and YSYEKL. V shed 3 bases and J shed 3 bases, with 12 bases lying between them. CDR3 in DNA: TGCGCCAGCAGCCAGGTATCTGACAGCTACGAGCAGTACTTC. This sequence encodes CASSQVSDSYEQYF.

V is TRBV15 and J is TRBJ1-1; the D is unclear. CDR1 is LNHNV and CDR2 is YYDKDF in the germline V gene (reference sequence). Trimming left V 1 base short and J 5 bases short, with 11 bases between. The CDR3 totals 14 residues. The CDR3 here is CATSRGGRDTEAFF. The CDR3 bases are TGTGCCACCAGCAGAGGAGGGCGGGATACTGAAGCTTTCTTT.

The rearrangement joins TRBV20-1 to TRBJ2-3, with D uncertain. CDR3 length equals 16 residues. V shed 0 bases and J shed 0 bases, with 13 bases lying between them. The germline V gene encodes CDR1 DFQATT and CDR2 SNEGSKA (reference sequence). Written as DNA, the CDR3 is TGCAGTGCTAGAGATCGGCGTGCGGCTAGCACAGATACGCAGTATTTT. As protein: CSARDRRAASTDTQYF.

This clonotype was recorded a few times. The CDR3 DNA is TGTGCCAGCAGTGCTTCCGGGACAGGGGGCACCGAGCAGTACGTC. It encodes CASSASGTGGTEQYV. The genes are TRBV6-5 and TRBJ2-7, with TRBD1 identical over 12 bases. Germline V lookup: CDR1 MNHEY, CDR2 SVGAGI. CDR3 length equals 15 residues. Trimming removed 5 bases from V and 6 bases from J; junction bases left unmatched: 8.

V usage is TRBV7-2 and J usage is TRBJ2-5; tentatively, D is TRBD2 (5 bases). The germline V gene encodes CDR1 SGHTA and CDR2 FQGNSA. This CDR3 spans 16 amino acids. V was shortened by 1 base and J by 4 bases, with 16 bases between the two germline ends. The CDR3 region is CASSLVGRRLAETQYF. Here the CDR3 DNA reads TGTGCCAGCAGCTTAGTCGGCCGGCGGCTAGCAGAGACCCAGTACTTC.

The sample holds a few counts of this clonotype. The CDR3 bases are TGCGCCAGCAGCCGCGGAGGCTACGAGACCCAGTACTTC. Translation gives CASSRGGYETQYF. The V gene is TRBV5-1, the J gene TRBJ2-5; D perhaps matches TRBD2 (5 bases). Germline CDR1 SGHRS, CDR2 YFSETQ. There are 13 residues in the CDR3. The V and J ends lost 4 bases and 5 bases respectively, with 12 bases between them.